This section outlines one TCR beta chain sequence together with its context. Its matching antigen is unknown. These data come from a study of OX40 agonist ivuxolimab in advanced cancers. The wider study: Under the entry rules, prior anti-PD-1, anti-PD-L1 or anti-CTLA-4 therapy was allowed, and around 40% had some. Study-level findings and limits: More expanded clones were seen, on average, in CD8+ T cells than in CD4+. At 0.1 to 3.0 mg/kg and by week 6, clonal expansion occurred in CD4+ and CD8+ blood T cells.

Germline V CDR1 and CDR2: SGHNT, YYREEE (reference sequence). Trimming removed 2 bases from V and 3 bases from J, with 8 bases in between. The CDR3 sequence is 13 residues long. Systemic immunosuppression or autoimmune disease history was grounds to exclude patients. TCRdb's table, derived via immunoSEQ multiplex PCR, lists solely in-frame clones and lacks some. The sample includes 69,000 or so clones, 80% to 90% of them seen just once. The sequencing used CD4+ or CD8+ T cells sorted from blood, collected in a trial of the OX40 agonist ivuxolimab. This chain links TRBV5-4 with TRBJ1-1, with TRBD1 as a possible D gene (5 bases). This sequence was found in an adult with an advanced solid tumor such as melanoma, head and neck, liver or kidney cancer. The CDR3: CASSFWGDTEAFF. DNA of the CDR3: TGTGCCAGCAGCTTCTGGGGGGACACTGAAGCTTTCTTT.